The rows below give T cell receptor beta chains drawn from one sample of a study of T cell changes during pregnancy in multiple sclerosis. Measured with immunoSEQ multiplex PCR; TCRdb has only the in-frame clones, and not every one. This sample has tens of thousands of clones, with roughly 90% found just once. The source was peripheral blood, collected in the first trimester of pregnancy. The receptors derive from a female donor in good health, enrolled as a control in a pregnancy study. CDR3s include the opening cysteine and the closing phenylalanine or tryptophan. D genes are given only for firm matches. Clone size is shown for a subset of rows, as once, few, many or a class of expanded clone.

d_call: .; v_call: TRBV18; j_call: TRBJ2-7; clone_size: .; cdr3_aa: CASSPSTSGQTYEQYF; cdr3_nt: TGTGCCAGCTCACCATCAACTTCGGGACAAACCTACGAGCAGTACTTC
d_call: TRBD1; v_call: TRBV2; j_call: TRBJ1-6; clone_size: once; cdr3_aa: CASEGQNSYNSPLHF; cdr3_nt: TGTGCCAGCGAGGGACAGAACTCCTATAATTCACCCCTCCACTTT
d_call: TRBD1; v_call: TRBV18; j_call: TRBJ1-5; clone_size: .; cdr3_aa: CASSPGQGSNQPQHF; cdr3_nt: TGTGCCAGCTCACCTGGACAGGGGAGCAATCAGCCCCAGCATTTT
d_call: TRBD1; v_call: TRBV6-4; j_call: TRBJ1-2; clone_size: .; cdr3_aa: CASRDTGTGSGYGYTF; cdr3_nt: TGTGCCAGCAGGGATACTGGGACAGGGAGCGGGTATGGCTACACCTTC
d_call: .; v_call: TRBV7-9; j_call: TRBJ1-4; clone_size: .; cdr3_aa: CASSLAGGNEKLFF; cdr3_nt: TGTGCCAGCAGCCTGGCGGGGGGTAATGAAAAACTGTTTTTT
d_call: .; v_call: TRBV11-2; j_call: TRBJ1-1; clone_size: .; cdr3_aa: CASSLAQTMNTEAFF; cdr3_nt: TGTGCCAGCAGCTTAGCCCAGACTATGAACACTGAAGCTTTCTTT
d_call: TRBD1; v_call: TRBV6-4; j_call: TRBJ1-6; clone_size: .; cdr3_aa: CASSEDTGGDSPLHF; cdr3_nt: TGTGCCAGCAGTGAAGATACAGGGGGGGATTCACCCCTCCACTTT
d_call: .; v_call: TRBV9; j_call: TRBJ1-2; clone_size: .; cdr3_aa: CASSPKSGGYTF; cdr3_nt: TGTGCCAGCAGTCCAAAGTCGGGTGGCTACACCTTC
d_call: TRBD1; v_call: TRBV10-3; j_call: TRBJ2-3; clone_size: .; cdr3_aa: CAITPYTGESTDTQYF; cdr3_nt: TGTGCCATCACTCCCTATACAGGGGAAAGCACAGATACGCAGTATTTT
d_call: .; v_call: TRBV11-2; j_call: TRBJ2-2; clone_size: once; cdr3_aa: CASSGDSRSTGELFF; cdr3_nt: TGTGCCAGCAGCGGGGACTCACGATCGACCGGGGAGCTGTTTTTT
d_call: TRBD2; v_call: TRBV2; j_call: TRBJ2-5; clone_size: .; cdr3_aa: CASRTSSQETQYF; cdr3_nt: TGTGCCAGCAGGACTAGCTCCCAAGAGACCCAGTACTTC
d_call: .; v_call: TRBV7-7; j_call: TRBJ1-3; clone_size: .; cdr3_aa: CASSSYGSNTIYF; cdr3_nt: TGTGCTAGCAGCTCATACGGTTCTAACACCATATATTTT
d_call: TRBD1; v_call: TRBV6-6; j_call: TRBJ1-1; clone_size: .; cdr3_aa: CASSYDRGGTEAFF; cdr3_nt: TGTGCCAGCAGTTACGACAGGGGGGGCACTGAAGCTTTCTTT
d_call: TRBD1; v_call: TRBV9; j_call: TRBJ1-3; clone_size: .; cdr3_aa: CASRSGTGFDTIYF; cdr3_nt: TGTGCCAGCAGATCCGGGACAGGGTTCGACACCATATATTTT
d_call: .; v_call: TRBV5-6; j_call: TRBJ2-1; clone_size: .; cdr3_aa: CASSFGTGLAYNEQFF; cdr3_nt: TGTGCCAGCAGCTTCGGAACAGGGTTGGCGTACAATGAGCAGTTCTTC
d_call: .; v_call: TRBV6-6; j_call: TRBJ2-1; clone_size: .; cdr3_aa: CASGGEQFF; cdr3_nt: TGTGCCAGCGGCGGTGAGCAGTTCTTC
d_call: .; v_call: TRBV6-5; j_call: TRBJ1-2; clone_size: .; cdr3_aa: CASTDGGLEGYTF; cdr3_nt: TGTGCCAGCACCGACGGGGGTCTTGAAGGCTACACCTTC
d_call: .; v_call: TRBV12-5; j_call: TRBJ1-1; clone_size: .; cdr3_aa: CASGVAGTPNTEAFF; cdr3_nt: TGTGCTAGTGGTGTGGCGGGGACACCGAACACTGAAGCTTTCTTT
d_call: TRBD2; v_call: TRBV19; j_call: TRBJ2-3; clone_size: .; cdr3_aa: CASSIAGGGDTQYF; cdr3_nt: TGTGCCAGTAGTATAGCGGGGGGGGGAGATACGCAGTATTTT
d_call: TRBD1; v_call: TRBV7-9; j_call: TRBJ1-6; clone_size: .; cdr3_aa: CASSLGQRANSPLHF; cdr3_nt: TGTGCCAGCAGCTTGGGACAGCGGGCAAATTCACCCCTCCACTTT
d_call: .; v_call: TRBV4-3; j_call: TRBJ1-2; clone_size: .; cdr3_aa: CASSQDTKGEGAYGYTF; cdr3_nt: TGCGCCAGCAGCCAAGATACGAAGGGGGAAGGAGCATATGGCTACACCTTC
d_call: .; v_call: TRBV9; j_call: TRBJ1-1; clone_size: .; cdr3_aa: CASAPLEVTEAFF; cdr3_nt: TGTGCCAGCGCTCCCCTAGAGGTCACTGAAGCTTTCTTT
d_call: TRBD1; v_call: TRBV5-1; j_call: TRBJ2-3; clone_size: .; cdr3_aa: CASSLVTGEDTQYF; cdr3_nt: TGCGCCAGCAGCTTGGTCACAGGGGAAGATACGCAGTATTTT
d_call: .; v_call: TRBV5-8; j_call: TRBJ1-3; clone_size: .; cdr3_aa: CASSSAGVGGNTIYF; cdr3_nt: TGTGCCAGCAGTTCCGCAGGGGTAGGGGGAAACACCATATATTTT
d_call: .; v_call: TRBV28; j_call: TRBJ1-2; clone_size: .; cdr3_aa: CASSTGYRYGYTF; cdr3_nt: TGTGCCAGCAGTACAGGGTACCGGTATGGCTACACCTTC
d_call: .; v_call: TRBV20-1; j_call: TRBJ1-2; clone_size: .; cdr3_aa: CSAPGLSGYTF; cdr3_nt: TGCAGTGCTCCAGGGCTCTCTGGCTACACCTTC
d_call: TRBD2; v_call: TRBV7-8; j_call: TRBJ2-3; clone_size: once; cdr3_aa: CASSISGGSDTQYF; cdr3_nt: TGTGCCAGCAGCATTAGCGGGGGGTCGGATACGCAGTATTTT
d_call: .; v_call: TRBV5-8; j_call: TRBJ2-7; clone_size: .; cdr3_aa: CASSFPYGNLVQYF; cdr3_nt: TGTGCCAGCAGCTTCCCTTACGGGAATCTGGTGCAGTACTTC
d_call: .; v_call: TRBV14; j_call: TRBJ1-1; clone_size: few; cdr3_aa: CASSRGTEAFF; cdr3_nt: TGTGCCAGCAGCAGGGGCACTGAAGCTTTCTTT